Following are 4 T cell receptor beta chains from one sample sequenced in a study of OX40 agonist ivuxolimab in advanced cancers. TCRdb keeps only in-frame clones here, not all; method: immunoSEQ multiplex PCR. The data contain approximately 71,000 clones, 84% of them seen just once; the ten biggest clones take up roughly 0.8%. The sequencing here drew on CD4+ or CD8+ T cells sorted from blood, taken in a trial of the OX40 agonist ivuxolimab. These receptors all come from an adult with an advanced solid tumor such as melanoma, head and neck, liver or kidney cancer.

The V and J genes are TRBV11-2 and TRBJ1-3; D gene uncertain. Looked up from germline, CDR1 is SGHAT and CDR2 is FQNNGV. V lost 2 bases and J 0 bases, leaving 2 bases between the germline ends. The CDR3 length is 13 residues. The CDR3 spells CASSLNSGNTIYF. CDR3 nucleotides: TGTGCCAGCAGCTTAAACTCTGGAAACACCATATATTTT. Full variable domain (remainder filled in from reference TRBV11-2 and TRBJ1-3): EAGVAQSPRYKIIEKRQSVAFWCNPISGHATLYWYQQILGQGPKLLIQFQNNGVVDDSQLPKDRFSAERLKGVDSTLKIQPAKLEDSAVYLCASSLNSGNTIYFGEGSWLTVV.

This chain joins TRBV5-1 and TRBJ1-3; no reliable D call. CDR3 length: 15 amino acids. From germline, CDR1 is SGHRS and CDR2 YFSETQ. V was shortened by 6 bases and J by 0 bases, with 13 bases between the two germline ends. The CDR3 DNA is TGCGCCAGCACGGATAATCCTTACTCTGGAAACACCATATATTTT. Protein product: CASTDNPYSGNTIYF. Combining the CDR3 with reference TRBV5-1 and TRBJ1-3 gives the whole variable domain KAGVTQTPRYLIKTRGQQVTLSCSPISGHRSVSWYQQTPGQGLQFLFEYFSETQRNKGNFPGRFSGRQFSNSRSEMNVSTLELGDSALYLCASTDNPYSGNTIYFGEGSWLTVV.

This sequence joins TRBV7-8 and TRBJ2-7, with D unclear. The V gene's germline CDR1 is SGHVS and CDR2 FQNEAQ. Trimming left V 3 bases short and J 4 bases short, with 10 bases between. The length of the CDR3 is 13 residues. The CDR3 here is CASSLAIRYEQYF. CDR3 nucleotide sequence: TGTGCCAGCAGCTTGGCCATCAGATACGAGCAGTACTTC.

This clone turned up a few times. The gene calls are TRBV5-6 and TRBJ1-1; D unclear. Germline CDR1 reads SGHDT; CDR2 reads YYEEEE. Trimming shortened V by 0 bases and J by 10 bases, and 16 bases separated the two germline ends. The CDR3 runs to 14 residues. The CDR3 sequence: CASSLAKGWGAAFF. CDR3 nucleotides: TGTGCCAGCAGCTTGGCCAAGGGCTGGGGAGCAGCTTTCTTT.